This T cell receptor (beta chain) was recovered during a study of cytomegalovirus exposure and HLA in healthy donors. Details on this clone: Its antigen is not known.

Study findings and constraints: Sequencing likely produced, as an artifact, a cluster of highly shared sequence variants. A later examination showed that TCR association rates differed by HLA locus, with DRB1 most and HLA-C fewest. Most TCR beta V segments were productive about 87% or about 30% of the time in an earlier analysis.

60 Vbeta and 13 Jbeta primers were used in PCR. Profiling relied on immunoSEQ multiplex PCR, and the TCRdb table lists in-frame clones only, not all of them. The table records around 140,000 clones, more than 60% of them present only once. V lost 4 bases, J lost 6 bases, and 6 bases stayed unmatched. Germline lookup yields CDR1 SGHNT and CDR2 YYREEE (reference sequence). The CDR3 sequence is 15 residues long. The chain couples TRBV5-4 to TRBJ2-3; 12 positions match TRBD2. The sample comprised PBMCs. The TCR comes from a female donor in good health and CMV-seronegative. This CDR3 reads CASSPGLAGSDTQYF. Here the CDR3 DNA reads TGTGCCAGCAGCCCCGGACTAGCGGGATCGGATACGCAGTATTTT.